This TCR beta chain originates from a study of regulatory T cells in long-lasting Graves disease (dated by TCRdb to 2020 to 2023). Some background on the complete study: In the newly diagnosed Graves' disease group, patients had been taking antithyroid drugs for less than 3 months. A total of some 33 samples were covered by TCR sequencing, comprising roughly 13 persistent and about 20 newly diagnosed Graves' disease patients. Persistent Graves' disease patients were compared with newly diagnosed Graves' disease patients by peripheral blood TCR sequencing and RNA sequencing. The study was conducted in China and was registered as a clinical trial. Study-wide findings and limitations: Compared with newly diagnosed patients, persistent Graves' disease patients had lower TCR Shannon entropy and fewer highly expanded clones, which suggests clonal expansion. The study examined only peripheral blood because the primary lesion, thyroid tissue, could not be accessed. Only the TCR beta chain was sequenced and analyzed. A larger number of public clonotypes was shared among persistent patients (about 2,700) than among newly diagnosed patients (more than 850). The small sample size was acknowledged by the authors as a limitation that may reduce accuracy. Persistent disease showed preferential use of TRBV28, TRBJ1-2 and TRBJ2-5, whereas newly diagnosed disease favored TRBV20-1 and TRBJ2-1.

Unmatched junction bases come to 21, with V trimmed by 10 bases and J by 3 bases. From the cysteine through the phenylalanine, the CDR3 covers 18 amino acids. The entry retains the CDR3 DNA only, 54 bases that are in frame from base 1. The germline V gene sets CDR1 to MNHNS and CDR2 to SASEGT. The sample's time point, from its label and the paper: newly diagnosed GD, antithyroid drugs for less than 3 months. For both TCR sequencing and RNA sequencing, RNA was extracted from PBMCs using TRIzol. The diagnosis of Graves' disease was made according to American Thyroid Association guidelines. Patients were recruited from an endocrinology department in Xi'an, China. Each patient gave about 8.1 milliliters of peripheral blood, collected in an EDTA anticoagulant tube. Ficoll Paque Plus density gradient separation was used to isolate PBMCs, and no further T cell sorting was done. An Agilent 2100 Bioanalyzer and agarose gel were used to check RNA quality, while a NanoDrop 2000 measured RNA concentration.

Library preparation was by multiplex PCR. Sequencing used an Illumina HiSeq 4000. iRepertoire HTBI primers and Arm-PCR amplification of CDR3 regions were used to construct TCR beta libraries. Gel purification was performed on PCR products prior to sequencing. From the authors' description of their analysis: Across samples, roughly 60 TRBV and 13 to 15 TRBJ segments were identified and used for gene usage analysis of CDR3 amino acid clonotypes. Filtered high-quality paired reads were merged into contigs using COPE and FqMerger. Contigs were aligned with BLAST to IMGT TRBV, TRBD and TRBJ reference genes, and CDR3 was defined per IMGT. Any clonotype with a frequency above 0.1% was classified as a highly expanded clone. Shannon entropy was used to measure repertoire diversity, and the Gini coefficient was used to measure V-J evenness. A clonotype found in more than one individual was treated as public. TCRdb reanalyzed the raw reads on its own, using fastp at Q25 for trimming and MiXCR for clone calling, and kept in-frame beta chains. Rows matching on CDR3 protein sequence are summarized as one entry with the most common DNA and genes. Here the V and J calls rest on TCRdb's processing, not on the authors' analysis. The sample includes roughly 500,000 distinct CDR3 sequences, with 12% to 15% observed a single time. The ten most abundant clones make up about a sixth of the sample.

This clonotype has only a few counts. No antigen is known for it. No per-base quality is available; no much larger clone lies one base away. These data were also filed under a second study, of T cells in Graves' hyperthyroidism and ophthalmopathy. The second paper states: Stable Graves' hyperthyroidism was defined as no progression to ophthalmopathy during 18 months of follow-up. Hyperthyroidism patients were newly diagnosed, had a disease duration of under 2 months, and were aged 18 to 65 years. Exclusion was applied to patients with uncontrolled infections, other autoimmune diseases, pregnancy or lactation. Diagnoses were based on clinical symptoms, serum thyroxine and TRAb, thyroid ultrasound and orbital computed tomography. For the first round of RT-PCR on the TCR CDR3, the HTBI primer set was used together with the Qiagen OneStep RT-PCR kit. Most expanded thyroid clonotypes (frequency above 0.001) were also found in blood, which suggests that blood repertoires may mirror thyroid immune responses. In cross-validation, a model built on a 13 V-J signature told ophthalmopathy apart from stable hyperthyroidism with 87.88% sensitivity and about 81% specificity, and in testing the same model reached 80%/75%. In validation, the model predicted progression to ophthalmopathy with about 71% sensitivity and around 72% specificity, a median of approximately 6.5 months before onset. TCR V-J signatures able to tell the groups apart were searched for in a discovery cohort of around 95 patients, of whom over 40 had Graves' ophthalmopathy and about 60 had stable Graves' hyperthyroidism. Prospective prediction of ophthalmopathy was tested in an independent validation cohort of 18 to 20 hyperthyroidism patients and 17 patients who later progressed to ophthalmopathy. The 100 or so discovery patients were randomly split 7:3 into training and test sets. The study also compared thyroid tissue and blood T-cell repertoires from more than 5 Graves' hyperthyroidism patients. After sampling, hyperthyroidism patients received methimazole starting at 30 mg daily, and ophthalmopathy patients received high-dose intravenous methylprednisolone. Libraries were constructed in a second round of multiplex PCR, after which size selection and purification were carried out. Sequencing of the libraries was done on an Illumina HiSeq2000 using paired-end 100 bp reads. SOAPnuke was used to process the raw data, removing reads that contained adapters or uncalled bases, had a mean Phred below 15, or lacked an exact match to the constant primer or identifier. COPE v1.2.5 was used to merge the high-quality paired reads, and each unique nucleotide sequence was defined as a clonotype. Clonotypes were aligned to IMGT TRBV, TRBD and TRBJ reference segments using MiTCR v1.1. The analysis was restricted to V-J combinations with a frequency above 0.0001, which together covered roughly 99% of the repertoires. A TCS score was defined as the ratio of F50 (clonal expansion) to E x V (chaos), with BLOSUM62-based TCRdist applied between CDR3 peptides within each V-J. Welch's t-statistics and random forest reduced 514 V-J features to 10 to 15, which were used in a naive Bayes classifier (R e1071). Sample size was not statistically predetermined, and blinding of investigators to group allocation was not performed. According to the paper, TCR Vbeta CDR3 sequencing was carried out on more than 120 peripheral blood samples, which came from around 43 ophthalmopathy, under 80 hyperthyroidism and approximately 17 progressor patients.

Specimen: peripheral blood mononuclear cells (PBMCs), collected at new diagnosis, from a patient treated with antithyroid drugs. The chain is made from TRBV6-1 and TRBJ2-1; 7 central bases correspond to TRBD2. The receptor's source is a woman in her forties or fifties with Graves disease. Donor details come from another sample of the same person, matched by shared clones. The nucleotides read TGTGCCACCCCGAATGGGGGGGAGGAGGCGGGGGTCTACAATGAGCAGTTCTTC. The translation is CATPNGGEEAGVYNEQFF.